This TCR beta chain comes out of a study of T-cell memory formation after mild COVID-19. TCRdb itself ran the 5' RACE reads through MiXCR, one entry per CDR3 protein. The sample has approximately 350,000 distinct CDR3 sequences; approximately 13% are singletons. Germline V gives CDR1 MNHEY, CDR2 SVGAGI. The CDR3 length is 15 residues. Trimming took off 8 bases at V and 0 bases at J, with 16 bases between the two ends. The rearrangement uses TRBV6-5 and TRBJ1-2, with D possibly matching TRBD1 (5 bases). The sequencing sample was made of PBMCs or a T cell subset sorted from them (not recorded which). The TCR comes from a man between 18 and 29 years old who had mild COVID-19 (a few samples of this study predate the infection). Cell type and time point are not known. CDR3: CASAVTGSPNYGYTF. DNA for the CDR3: TGTGCCAGCGCAGTAACAGGTTCACCTAACTATGGCTACACCTTC.